This T cell receptor (beta chain) was captured in a study of T cell responses to AZD1222 COVID-19 vaccine. Study-level findings and limits: Reports say nearly half of spike-specific TCRs go after unmutated variant regions. Spike-wide vaccine-associated CD4 TCRs dominated at 160-218 and 743-854. Repertoires in all cases were sampled only once the peak T cell response had passed. Donors were chiefly white British, with a greater number of females, and clonal diversity was perhaps underestimated.

The CDR3 consists of 14 residues. V lost 5 bases to trimming and J lost 6 bases; unmatched junction nucleotides: 8. Germline CDR1 and CDR2: LNHNV and YYDKDF (reference sequence). Clones were read by immunoSEQ multiplex PCR, and TCRdb kept only the in-frame ones, dropping some. Of fewer than 200,000 clones in the sample, about 92% are singletons; the top ten hold about 10%. This clone was observed a handful of times. Its antigen is undetermined. The chain is built from TRBV15 and TRBJ1-2, with 8 bases lining up with TRBD1. This sequence originates from an adult in good health. This material consisted of peripheral blood, taken on day 0 of AZD1222 vaccination. As DNA, the CDR3 is TGTGCCACCAGCCCAACCCCAGGGGGCGATGGCTACACCTTC. This codes for CATSPTPGGDGYTF.